These T cell receptor beta chains were read from a single sample in a study of T cells in localized non-small cell lung cancer. The protocol was immunoSEQ multiplex PCR, while the TCRdb copy is restricted to in-frame clones and leaves out a portion. The data contain 23,000 or so clones, around 87% of them singletons. The sequencing here drew on peripheral blood, taken before any cancer treatment. The receptors derive from a male donor at least 60 years old with stage II squamous cell lung carcinoma. The CDR3 runs from the conserved cysteine through the conserved F or W. D genes are given only for firm matches. Some rows have no size entry. The others give once, few or many, or a class for an expanded clone.

>TRBJ1-6|NA|TRBD1|TRBV2
TGTGCCAGCAGTGACGGACAGGGTTCACCCCTCCACTTT
CASSDGQGSPLHF
>TRBJ2-1|NA|NA|TRBV7-6
TGTGCCAGCAGCTTAGAAGGTGGCGGAGGGATCAATGAGCAGTTCTTC
CASSLEGGGGINEQFF
>TRBJ2-7|NA|NA|TRBV28
TGTGCCAGCAGTCCCGGAAGGGGTGGAGAGCAGTACTTC
CASSPGRGGEQYF
>TRBJ1-3|NA|NA|TRBV7-2
TGTGCCAGCAGCTTAGCTTCGGGCTCTGGAAACACCATATATTTT
CASSLASGSGNTIYF
>TRBJ2-7|once|TRBD2|TRBV6-6
TGTGCCAGCACCGGGGGGAGGGAAATCGGCGAGCAGTACTTC
CASTGGREIGEQYF
>TRBJ2-7|NA|TRBD1|TRBV4-2
TGTGCCAGCAGCCAAGATGAGGGGGCCGAACAGTACTTC
CASSQDEGAEQYF
>TRBJ1-1|NA|NA|TRBV28
TGTGCCAGCAGTTCCTCTTGGACGGCTATGAACACTGAAGCTTTCTTT
CASSSSWTAMNTEAFF
>TRBJ2-7|NA|NA|TRBV5-1
TGCGCCAGCAGCCTAGGGCAGGGTGGGTACGAGCAGTACTTC
CASSLGQGGYEQYF
>TRBJ2-7|NA|NA|TRBV19
TGTGCCAGTAGGAAATTTGGGACCTCCTACGAGCAGTACTTC
CASRKFGTSYEQYF
>TRBJ1-1|NA|NA|TRBV7-2
TGTGCCAGCAAGGTCAGCACCACTGAAGCTTTCTTT
CASKVSTTEAFF
>TRBJ2-1|NA|NA|TRBV7-3
TGTGCCAGCAGCCTCCTACTAGCCTCTGAGCAGTTCTTC
CASSLLLASEQFF
>TRBJ2-5|NA|NA|TRBV14
TGTGCCAGCAGCCAAGATAGGGGGACCCAGTACTTC
CASSQDRGTQYF
>TRBJ2-5|NA|TRBD2|TRBV9
TGTGCCAGCAGCGAGCTAGCGGGGGGCGCGGAGACCCAGTACTTC
CASSELAGGAETQYF
>TRBJ1-1|NA|TRBD1|TRBV7-9
TGTGCCAGCAGCCCTTCAGGGGGCGGAAGGAACACTGAAGCTTTCTTT
CASSPSGGGRNTEAFF
>TRBJ1-2|NA|NA|TRBV7-8
TGTGCCAGCAGCCAGACACCCTGGGGGTATGGCTACACCTTC
CASSQTPWGYGYTF
>TRBJ1-6|once|NA|TRBV19
TGTGCCAGTAGTATCGGGAGCCCTGGTTCACCCCTCCACTTT
CASSIGSPGSPLHF
>TRBJ2-5|NA|NA|TRBV2
TGTGCCAGCACCGAGGGGGGTCAGCTCCAAGAGACCCAGTACTTC
CASTEGGQLQETQYF
>TRBJ2-7|NA|TRBD2|TRBV7-2
TGTGCCAGCAGTAACCGGACTAGCGGGCCCTACGAGCAGTACTTC
CASSNRTSGPYEQYF
>TRBJ2-3|NA|TRBD2|TRBV4-2
TGTGCCAGCAGCCAAGCTGGACCTAGCGGGGACACAGATACGCAGTATTTT
CASSQAGPSGDTDTQYF
>TRBJ1-1|NA|NA|TRBV2
TGTGCCAGTGAGAGGGTCAGGGAGCCCACTGAAGCTTTCTTT
CASERVREPTEAFF
>TRBJ2-2|NA|NA|TRBV5-6
TGTGCCAGCAGCATCGGGGGGCGCACCGGGGAGCTGTTTTTT
CASSIGGRTGELFF
>TRBJ1-1|few|NA|TRBV30
TGTGCCTGGAGTGGAGGGGGTTTGGGCACTGAAGCTTTCTTT
CAWSGGGLGTEAFF
>TRBJ1-4|NA|NA|TRBV4-1
TGCGCCAGCAGCCAGGTTGTGGTTAATGAAAAACTGTTTTTT
CASSQVVVNEKLFF
>TRBJ1-2|NA|NA|TRBV14
TGTGCCAGCAGAGCGGACAGCTGGGGGCATGGCTACACCTTC
CASRADSWGHGYTF
>TRBJ2-7|NA|NA|TRBV7-2
TGTGCCAGCAGCTTATACGGGGGCTTTTACGAGCAGTACTTC
CASSLYGGFYEQYF
>TRBJ2-7|NA|TRBD1|TRBV2
TGTGCCAGCAGTTCCGGGACAGGGACCGAGCAGTACTTC
CASSSGTGTEQYF
>TRBJ2-3|NA|TRBD2|TRBV5-4
TGTGCCAGCAGCAGCGGGGGCGGCACAGATACGCAGTATTTT
CASSSGGGTDTQYF
>TRBJ1-3|NA|NA|TRBV2
TGTGCCAGCAGCCCAATCCAAGGGGCTGGAAACACCATATATTTT
CASSPIQGAGNTIYF
>TRBJ2-7|NA|NA|TRBV10-2
TGCGCCAGCAGTGACCACTCAAGCGGGACATACGAGCAGTACTTC
CASSDHSSGTYEQYF
>TRBJ1-1|NA|NA|TRBV27
TGTGCCAGCCGAAGGGCAGGGTATAACACTGAAGCTTTCTTT
CASRRAGYNTEAFF
>TRBJ2-5|NA|NA|TRBV7-3
TGTGCCAGCAGCCCAGGGGGGGCTGAGACCCAGTACTTC
CASSPGGAETQYF
>TRBJ1-4|NA|NA|TRBV11-2
TGTGCCAGCAGCGGCAGGGGTGCAACTAATGAAAAACTGTTTTTT
CASSGRGATNEKLFF
>TRBJ2-5|NA|NA|TRBV29-1
TGCAGCGCCGAAGGAGGGTCGAAGACCCAGTACTTC
CSAEGGSKTQYF